The rows below give T cell receptor beta chains drawn from one sample of a study of blood T cell repertoires in COVID-19. This table comes from immunoSEQ multiplex PCR, and its TCRdb copy is limited to in-frame clones, with some not included. The table lists 270,000 or so clones, roughly 91% of them singletons, with approximately 2.4% in the top ten. The source material was PBMCs or T cells enriched from blood (not recorded which). The receptor set was obtained from a woman aged 40 to 50 with acute COVID-19. Each CDR3 is given with its conserved first and last residue. The order of the fields is J gene, D gene, clone size, V gene, CDR3 DNA, CDR3 protein. D genes are given only for firm matches. The size field is filled for only some rows; it gives once, few, many or a size class.

TRBJ1-1 . . TRBV7-9 TGTGCCAGCAGTCCTTTGGGGGGTATGAACACTGAAGCTTTCTTT CASSPLGGMNTEAFF
TRBJ1-2 . . TRBV28 TGTGCCAGCAGTTTATTTCTCCGGGGTGGGGATGACTATGGCTACACCTTC CASSLFLRGGDDYGYTF
TRBJ1-2 . once TRBV30 TGTGCCTGGAGTACCGACAAGTATGGCTACACCTTC CAWSTDKYGYTF
TRBJ2-2 TRBD2 . TRBV7-2 TGTGCCAGCAGCTTAACGGCGGGGGGATGGACCGGGGAGCTGTTTTTT CASSLTAGGWTGELFF
TRBJ2-3 TRBD2 . TRBV10-3 TGTGCCATAAATCAGGGAGGGCTTTGGACAGATACGCAGTATTTT CAINQGGLWTDTQYF
TRBJ1-1 . . TRBV19 TGCATGAAGGGAGGGTCTGGCACTGAAGCTTTCTTT CMKGGSGTEAFF
TRBJ2-7 TRBD1 . TRBV4-1 TGCGCCAGCAGCCAACCCGGGACAGTCTCCTACGAGCAGTACTTC CASSQPGTVSYEQYF
TRBJ1-3 . . TRBV7-9 TGTGCCAGCAGCTTAGCTCAGGCAGGAAACACCATATATTTT CASSLAQAGNTIYF
TRBJ2-7 TRBD2 . TRBV29-1 TGCAGCGTTACTGGTAGCGGGAGAAGAACCTACGAGCAGTACTTC CSVTGSGRRTYEQYF
TRBJ2-1 TRBD1 few TRBV7-3 TGTGCCAGCAGCTTAACCGGGACAGGGCTCGAAAATGAGCAGTTCTTC CASSLTGTGLENEQFF
TRBJ1-3 . . TRBV9 TGTGCCAGCAGCGCCGCGGACTCCTCTGGAAACACCATATATTTT CASSAADSSGNTIYF
TRBJ1-2 TRBD1 . TRBV6-2/TRBV6-3 TGTGCCAGCAGTTCCTTTACAGGGGATTATGGCTACACCTTC CASSSFTGDYGYTF
TRBJ2-7 . once TRBV27 TGTGCCAGCAGCTCCGGTTGGGGGCAGCCCTCCTACTACGAGCAGTACTTC CASSSGWGQPSYYEQYF
TRBJ1-1 . . TRBV20-1 TGCAGTGCTAGACTAGGGGATGAAGCTTTCTTT CSARLGDEAFF
TRBJ1-5 . . TRBV19 TGTGCCAGTAGCAATATACAGGGTAGCAATCAGCCCCAGCATTTT CASSNIQGSNQPQHF
TRBJ1-5 . once TRBV12-3/TRBV12-4 TGTGCCAGCAGCCCCCGCGGGAATCAGCCCCAGCATTTT CASSPRGNQPQHF
TRBJ2-3 . . TRBV2 TGTGCCAGCAGTGGCAGGGGCACAGATACGCAGTATTTT CASSGRGTDTQYF
TRBJ2-5 TRBD2 once TRBV9 TGTGCCAGCAGCGTAGTGGGTAGCGGGGGACAAGAGACCCAGTACTTC CASSVVGSGGQETQYF
TRBJ2-1 TRBD2 . TRBV27 TGTGCCAGCGGGGGGGGGAATGAGCAGTTCTTC CASGGGNEQFF
TRBJ1-2 TRBD1 . TRBV6-1 TGTGCCAGCAGTGAAGAACAGGGGGCTAACTATGGCTACACCTTC CASSEEQGANYGYTF
TRBJ1-1 . . TRBV27 TGTGCCAGCAGGGGATGGCAGGGAAATTTTGGGGACACTGAAGCTTTCTTT CASRGWQGNFGDTEAFF
TRBJ1-5 . once TRBV15 TGTGCCACCAGCGGACAAACGTGGAATCAGCCCCAGCATTTT CATSGQTWNQPQHF
TRBJ1-1 . . TRBV30 TGTGCCTGGAGTCGGGGGACGGGCACTGAAGCTTTCTTT CAWSRGTGTEAFF
TRBJ2-7 TRBD1 . TRBV3-1/TRBV3-2 TGTGCCAGCAGCCACCGACAGGGAAACTACGAGCAGTACTTC CASSHRQGNYEQYF
TRBJ1-6 TRBD1 once TRBV24-1 TGTGCCACCAGTGATTTAGGGGACAGGGGCCCGGGATCACCCCTCCACTTT CATSDLGDRGPGSPLHF
TRBJ1-1 . few TRBV5-1 TGCGCCAGCAGCTTACCCACCGGGACACGAAACACTGAAGCTTTCTTT CASSLPTGTRNTEAFF
TRBJ1-4 . . TRBV28 TGTGCCACCGTAAAAGGGGGGAGGGTCGACTTT CATVKGGRVDF
TRBJ2-3 . . TRBV4-3 TGCGCCAGCAGCTCCCGGTACTACCCCACAGATACGCAGTATTTT CASSSRYYPTDTQYF
TRBJ1-2 . . TRBV12-3/TRBV12-4 TGTGCCAGCAGCTCTGGGGGGTCCAATGGCTACACCTTC CASSSGGSNGYTF
TRBJ1-2 . . TRBV18 TGTGCCAGCTCACCAGACAGAACAAAGAACTATGGCTACACCTTC CASSPDRTKNYGYTF
TRBJ2-5 TRBD2 . TRBV18 TGTGCCAGCTCGCTCTCACTAGCGGGGCAAGAGACCCAGTACTTC CASSLSLAGQETQYF
TRBJ1-1 TRBD1 . TRBV7-9 TGTGCCAGCAGCTTAACCCCGACAGGGCGAGGGAACACTGAAGCTTTCTTT CASSLTPTGRGNTEAFF
TRBJ2-5 . . TRBV7-3 TGTGCCAGCAGCTTCGGTGGAGCCGCCGAGACCCAGTACTTC CASSFGGAAETQYF
TRBJ1-1 . . TRBV29-1 TGCAGCGTTGACGAGGGAATGACGGCTGAAGCTTTCTTT CSVDEGMTAEAFF
TRBJ1-2 TRBD1 . TRBV5-4 TGTGCCAGCAGCCCTAGGGACAGGTCTAACTATGGCTACACCTTC CASSPRDRSNYGYTF
TRBJ2-6 TRBD1 . TRBV5-6 TGTGCCAGCAGGGACAGGGGGACTGGGGCCAACGTCCTGACTTTC CASRDRGTGANVLTF
TRBJ2-1 . . TRBV7-2 TGTGCCAGCAGTTCTAGACTTTCTAGCAGATACAATGAGCAGTTCTTC CASSSRLSSRYNEQFF
TRBJ2-1 TRBD2 . TRBV30 TGTGCCTGGAATAAAGCGGGAGGGCTCTACAATGAGCAGTTCTTC CAWNKAGGLYNEQFF
TRBJ2-5 . . TRBV2 TGTGCCAGCAGTGCTGAGAGGTCAAAACAAGAGACCCAGTACTTC CASSAERSKQETQYF
TRBJ2-1 TRBD1 . TRBV18 TGTGCCAGCTCCCCCTTGGGACAGGGGGACAATGAGCAGTTCTTC CASSPLGQGDNEQFF
TRBJ2-7 TRBD2 . TRBV7-2 TGTGCCAGCAGCCCGACTAGCACCAGCTACGAGCAGTACTTC CASSPTSTSYEQYF
TRBJ2-1 TRBD2 . TRBV5-5 TGTGCCAGCAGCTTGGCCTTGACTAGCGGGCCTCCCTACAATGAGCAGTTCTTC CASSLALTSGPPYNEQFF
TRBJ2-7 . . TRBV4-1 TGCGCCAGCAGCTTACAGGTTAGCTCCTACGAGCAGTACTTC CASSLQVSSYEQYF
TRBJ2-1 TRBD1 . TRBV2 TGTGCCAGCGATATAGGGGGCCTTGAGCAGTTCTTC CASDIGGLEQFF
TRBJ1-2 . . TRBV28 TGTGCCAGCAGTTGGGGAGGGGTTCCTGGCTACACCTTC CASSWGGVPGYTF
TRBJ2-2 . . TRBV19 TGTGCCAGTATGCCTGCTACGACTAACACCGGGGAGCTGTTTTTT CASMPATTNTGELFF
TRBJ1-1 . . TRBV28 TGTGCCAGCAGTTTAAGGGGCACTGAAGCTTTCTTT CASSLRGTEAFF
TRBJ2-3 . . TRBV28 TGTGCCAGCAGCGACAGAGCCAGCACAGATACGCAGTATTTT CASSDRASTDTQYF
TRBJ2-3 . . TRBV16 TGTGCCAACGGACTTGTTGAGAATACGCAGTATTTT CANGLVENTQYF
TRBJ1-6 . . TRBV3-1/TRBV3-2 TGTGCCAGCAGCCTACGGACAACCAGCTCCTATAATTCACCCCTCCACTTT CASSLRTTSSYNSPLHF